Presented here are 32 T cell receptor beta chains from one specimen sequenced in a study of cytomegalovirus exposure and HLA in healthy donors. Some clones are missing from TCRdb's copy, which holds only in-frame ones; the method was immunoSEQ multiplex PCR. The sample shows almost 200,000 clones, roughly 81% of them seen only once. The sequencing input was PBMCs. These receptors were taken from a woman younger than 45 in good health and CMV-seronegative.

This clone occurred many times. The chain has TRBV7-3 and TRBJ1-6; no firm D call. V dropped 2 bases and J dropped 6 bases, with 11 bases sitting between them. Germline loops: CDR1 SGHTA, CDR2 FQGTGA. This CDR3 has 15 residues. This chain's CDR3 is CASSLHRQPNSPLHF. The CDR3 region has the DNA TGTGCCAGCAGCTTACACAGACAACCTAATTCACCCCTCCACTTT.

On this clone itself: The sample contains more than one DNA sequence encoding this CDR3. The rearrangement joins TRBV5-4 to TRBJ2-3; TRBD2 agrees at 9 bases. Germline CDR1 reads SGHNT; CDR2 reads YYREEE (reference sequence). The trim removed 5 bases at V and 2 bases at J, leaving 6 bases unmatched. There are 15 residues in the CDR3. In DNA form, the CDR3 reads TGTGCCAGCAGTCCGAGCGGGGGGCACACAGATACGCAGTATTTT. Residues: CASSPSGGHTDTQYF.

V and J are TRBV19 and TRBJ2-1, with TRBD2 matching over 7 bases. J was trimmed by 1 base and V by 3 bases; bases with no gene match: 6. Germline CDR1 is LNHDA and CDR2 is SQIVND (reference sequence). The CDR3 consists of 16 residues. The CDR3 DNA reads as TGTGCCAGTAGTATCGGGGAGCGGGGTTCCTACAATGAGCAGTTCTTC. This translates into CASSIGERGSYNEQFF.

CDR3 sequence: CASVPALSDGYTF. For the CDR3, the DNA is TGTGCCAGCGTTCCCGCCCTATCGGATGGCTACACCTTC. V is TRBV2 and J is TRBJ1-2; D remains unclear. Per the germline V gene, CDR1 is SNHLY and CDR2 is FYNNEI. The CDR3 loop spans 13 amino acids. V lost 8 bases and J lost 6, with 16 bases in between. The full variable domain, completed using reference TRBV2 and TRBJ1-2, is EPEVTQTPSHQVTQMGQEVILRCVPISNHLYFYWYRQILGQKVEFLVSFYNNEISEKSEIFDDQFSVERPDGSNFTLKIRSTKLEDSAMYFCASVPALSDGYTFGSGTRLTVV.

The chain joins TRBV28 to TRBJ1-2; D remains ambiguous. The CDR3 spans 12 residues. Trimming shortened V by 6 bases and J by 8 bases, and 13 bases separated the two germline ends. The germline CDR1 and CDR2 sequences are MDHEN and SYDVKM. This CDR3 is CASRPIRIGYTF. The CDR3 DNA reads as TGTGCCAGCAGGCCCATCAGGATAGGCTACACCTTC.

This rearrangement joins TRBV19 to TRBJ1-2; the D gene is possibly TRBD1 (6 bases). V was cut by 9 bases and J by 12 bases, with 23 bases left in between. Germline V gene data show CDR1 as LNHDA and CDR2 as SQIVND (reference sequence). The CDR3 length is 13 residues. CDR3: CASRPSDRPVNTF. The CDR3, as DNA: TGTGCCAGCAGACCGAGCGACAGGCCAGTAAACACCTTC.

This clone was seen once. The chain carries TRBV5-1 and TRBJ2-1; 15 bases align to TRBD2. There are 15 residues in the CDR3. V was pared by 5 bases and J by 8 bases, with 5 bases of the junction left unmatched. CDR1 and CDR2 from the germline V gene are SGHRS and YFSETQ. CDR3: CASRGLAGGRDEQFF. CDR3 nucleotide sequence: TGCGCCAGCAGAGGACTAGCGGGAGGGCGGGATGAGCAGTTCTTC.

The V call is TRBV5-4, the J call TRBJ1-6, with D tentatively TRBD1 (6 bases). V was trimmed by 1 base and J by 10 bases, leaving 18 bases between them. Germline values: CDR1 SGHNT, CDR2 YYREEE (reference sequence). The CDR3 is 16 residues long. This CDR3 reads CASSLSDSQGRSPLHF. In DNA form, the CDR3 reads TGTGCCAGCAGCTTGAGTGATTCACAGGGACGATCACCCCTCCACTTT.

V and J are TRBV7-8 and TRBJ2-1; 7 bases map to TRBD1. This CDR3 is 14 amino acids long. The V gene end was trimmed by 2 bases and the J gene end by 5 bases; junction bases not matched to a gene: 3. The germline V gene has CDR1 SGHVS and CDR2 FQNEAQ. In nucleotides, the CDR3 is TGTGCCAGCAGCTTAAGGACAGGCAACAATGAGCAGTTCTTC. Amino acids: CASSLRTGNNEQFF.

This chain connects TRBV27 to TRBJ2-3, with TRBD2 matching over 8 bases. Germline V CDR1 and CDR2: MNHEY, SMNVEV (reference sequence). The trim removed 2 bases at V and 8 bases at J, leaving 3 bases unmatched. The CDR3 is 13 amino acids. The CDR3 region is CASSLEREGTQYF. DNA for the CDR3: TGTGCCAGCAGTTTAGAACGGGAGGGTACGCAGTATTTT.

The chain employs TRBV4-2 and TRBJ2-7, with 11 bases lining up with TRBD2. This CDR3 comprises 18 residues. Trimming removed 0 bases from V and 2 bases from J; junction bases left unmatched: 9. Germline CDR1 and CDR2: LGHNA and YNFKEQ. The CDR3 bases are TGTGCCAGCAGCCAAGACTCGCCTAGCGGGAGGACAACCTACGAGCAGTACTTC. This encodes CASSQDSPSGRTTYEQYF.

This chain connects TRBV27 to TRBJ1-2; tentatively, D is TRBD1 (5 bases). V was pared by 3 bases and J by 5 bases, with 10 bases between. The CDR3 covers 13 residues. The V gene's germline CDR1 is MNHEY and CDR2 SMNVEV (reference sequence). This CDR3 reads CASSFQGEYGYTF. The CDR3 DNA is TGTGCCAGCAGTTTTCAGGGTGAATATGGCTACACCTTC.

V usage is TRBV9 and J usage is TRBJ2-1; 8 bases are shared with TRBD1. The CDR3 is 15 amino acids. Germline values: CDR1 SGDLS, CDR2 YYNGEE. Trimming at V came to 3 bases and at J to 1 base, leaving 3 bases not matched to a gene. CDR3 DNA: TGTGCCAGCAGCGACGACAGGGGTTCCTACAATGAGCAGTTCTTC. Its protein is CASSDDRGSYNEQFF.

This clone was detected a few times. V and J are TRBV28 and TRBJ1-6, with TRBD1 identical over 8 bases. The ends lost 2 bases at V and 4 bases at J; junction bases unmatched: 4. The CDR3 is 16 amino acids. Germline V CDR1 and CDR2: MDHEN, SYDVKM. CDR3 residues: CASSLPRDRYNSPLHF. The CDR3 DNA sequence: TGTGCCAGCAGTTTACCCCGGGACAGGTATAATTCACCCCTCCACTTT.

The rearrangement links TRBV2 to TRBJ1-2; D is unclear. V dropped 6 bases and J dropped 3 bases, with 8 bases sitting between them. The germline V gene has CDR1 SNHLY and CDR2 FYNNEI. The CDR3 is 12 residues long. CDR3 bases: TGTGCCAGCAGGATAGGAGACTATGGCTACACCTTC. Residues: CASRIGDYGYTF.

The chain recombines TRBV7-3 with TRBJ2-7; D call uncertain. The length of the CDR3 is 13 residues. Germline CDR1 is SGHTA and CDR2 is FQGTGA. V was clipped by 1 base and J by 1 base, with 5 bases between them. CDR3 amino acids: CASSLSQSYEQYF. CDR3 bases: TGTGCCAGCAGCTTAAGCCAGTCCTACGAGCAGTACTTC.

This clone was counted ten times or more. V usage is TRBV11-2 and J usage is TRBJ2-7, with 13 bases matching TRBD2. The germline gives CDR1 SGHAT, CDR2 FQNNGV. CDR3 length: 16 amino acids. J was trimmed by 7 bases and V by 5 bases; bases with no gene match: 11. This CDR3 is CASSRTSGRALGEQYF. For the CDR3, the DNA is TGTGCCAGCAGCCGCACTAGCGGGAGGGCCCTGGGAGAGCAGTACTTC.

The rearrangement joins TRBV29-1 to TRBJ1-4; D may be TRBD1 (6 bases). The CDR3 totals 15 residues. CDR1 and CDR2 from the germline V gene are SQVTM and ANQGSEA. The CDR3 spells CRTGSRGPGGEKLFF. The CDR3 bases are TGCAGAACAGGATCCAGGGGCCCAGGTGGTGAAAAACTGTTTTTT.

V and J are TRBV7-6 and TRBJ2-5; TRBD1 aligns across 7 bases. Trimming removed 4 bases from V and 4 bases from J; junction bases left unmatched: 6. Germline CDR1 is SGHVS and CDR2 is FNYEAQ. This CDR3 region has 14 residues. The CDR3 sequence: CASSYNRGTETQYF. For the CDR3, the DNA is TGTGCCAGCAGCTATAACAGGGGTACAGAGACCCAGTACTTC. Supplemented by reference TRBV7-6 and TRBJ2-5, the full variable domain reads GAGVSQSPRYKVTKRGQDVALRCDPISGHVSLYWYRQALGQGPEFLTYFNYEAQQDKSGLPNDRFSAERPEGSISTLTIQRTEQRDSAMYRCASSYNRGTETQYFGPGTRLLVL.

V gene TRBV9 combines with J gene TRBJ2-7; the D is unclear. CDR3 size: 15 residues. In germline, CDR1 is SGDLS, CDR2 YYNGEE. Trimming cost V 0 bases and J 2 bases, with 12 bases left between them. CDR3 coding DNA: TGTGCCAGCAGCGTAGGGAGCACTGGTACCTACGAGCAGTACTTC. Encoded protein: CASSVGSTGTYEQYF.

V and J are TRBV9 and TRBJ2-7, with TRBD1 identical over 12 bases. CDR3 length: 15 residues. The germline V gene encodes CDR1 SGDLS and CDR2 YYNGEE. V was clipped by 3 bases and J by 4 bases; unmatched bases: 5. The CDR3: CASSAGTGGNYEQYF. CDR3 DNA: TGTGCCAGCAGCGCCGGGACAGGGGGCAATTACGAGCAGTACTTC.

The CDR3 loop is CAISELLGGTQYF. The CDR3 region has the DNA TGTGCCATCAGTGAGTTACTGGGGGGTACGCAGTATTTT. The V and J genes are TRBV10-3 and TRBJ2-3; weak D call: TRBD2 (6 bases). Trimming left V 1 base short and J 8 bases short, with 10 bases between. This CDR3 has 13 residues. CDR1 and CDR2 from the germline V gene are ENHRY and SYGVKD.

The J gene is TRBJ1-2, the V gene TRBV5-1; 9 nucleotides line up with TRBD1. CDR3 length equals 14 residues. V was pared by 0 bases and J by 8 bases, with 5 bases of the junction left unmatched. In germline, CDR1 is SGHRS, CDR2 YFSETQ. The CDR3: CASSLGGTGRGYTF. The CDR3, as DNA: TGCGCCAGCAGCTTGGGCGGGACAGGGCGCGGCTACACCTTC.

The gene calls are TRBV2 and TRBJ1-2; D not certain. V gave up 6 bases and J gave up 4 bases, with 15 bases separating them. Germline V gene lookup returns CDR1 SNHLY and CDR2 FYNNEI. There are 14 residues in the CDR3. The CDR3 region is CASRDSGVSYGYTF. Written as DNA, the CDR3 is TGTGCCAGCAGGGACTCCGGGGTATCCTATGGCTACACCTTC. The variable domain in full, with the rest retrieved from reference TRBV2 and TRBJ1-2, is EPEVTQTPSHQVTQMGQEVILRCVPISNHLYFYWYRQILGQKVEFLVSFYNNEISEKSEIFDDQFSVERPDGSNFTLKIRSTKLEDSAMYFCASRDSGVSYGYTFGSGTRLTVV.

Notes on this clone: Additional DNA sequences in this sample encode the identical CDR3. The chain employs TRBV5-1 and TRBJ1-1, with 7 bases lining up with TRBD1. This CDR3 is built from 14 residues. CDR1 and CDR2 (germline): SGHRS, YFSETQ. Losses at the gene ends were 3 bases for V and 1 base for J; bases not matched to a gene: 3. Written as DNA, the CDR3 is TGCGCCAGCAGCTCCAGACAGGGGAACACTGAAGCTTTCTTT. It encodes CASSSRQGNTEAFF.

The V call is TRBV14, the J call TRBJ1-2, with 7 positions matching TRBD1. The CDR3 consists of 14 residues. The V segment lost 4 bases and the J segment 7 bases; nucleotides outside the gene matches: 9. Looked up from germline, CDR1 is SGHDN and CDR2 is FVKESK. The CDR3, as DNA: TGTGCCAGCAGCCGGAACACAGGGGTCGGTGGCTACACCTTC. This codes for CASSRNTGVGGYTF.

This clone was observed a single time. The chain recombines TRBV7-3 with TRBJ2-1, with TRBD1 matching 12 bases. Looked up from germline, CDR1 is SGHTA and CDR2 is FQGTGA. This CDR3 spans 15 amino acids. Trimming cost V 2 bases and J 7 bases; bases outside gene matches: 3. CDR3 sequence: CASSLVGQGANEQFF. Written as DNA, the CDR3 is TGTGCCAGCAGCTTAGTGGGACAGGGGGCGAATGAGCAGTTCTTC.

The chain is built from TRBV27 and TRBJ2-5, with 14 bases fitting TRBD2. J was trimmed by 5 bases and V by 5 bases; bases with no gene match: 10. CDR1 is MNHEY and CDR2 is SMNVEV in the germline V gene (reference sequence). The CDR3 is made up of 17 amino acids. CDR3 in amino acids: CASSPGLAGVRRETQYF. The CDR3 DNA sequence: TGTGCCAGCAGTCCGGGACTAGCGGGAGTCAGGCGGGAGACCCAGTACTTC.

The V gene is TRBV2, the J gene TRBJ1-2; D might be TRBD1 (6 bases). The CDR3 has 16 amino acids. Germline V gene sequence: CDR1 SNHLY, CDR2 FYNNEI. Trimming left V 3 bases short and J 8 bases short, with 22 bases between. CDR3 DNA: TGTGCCAGCAGTGAGTCAGGGGTTGAGGCCCAGAGGGGCTACACCTTC. Translated, it gives CASSESGVEAQRGYTF. Drawing the rest from reference TRBV2 and TRBJ1-2, the complete variable domain is EPEVTQTPSHQVTQMGQEVILRCVPISNHLYFYWYRQILGQKVEFLVSFYNNEISEKSEIFDDQFSVERPDGSNFTLKIRSTKLEDSAMYFCASSESGVEAQRGYTFGSGTRLTVV.

This chain connects TRBV5-4 to TRBJ2-7; possibly TRBD2 for D (5 bases). Germline values: CDR1 SGHNT, CDR2 YYREEE (reference sequence). With 3 bases removed from V and 4 bases from J, the gap between germline ends came to 23 bases. This CDR3 has 17 residues. CDR3 sequence: CASSSPLRLARTYEQYF. CDR3 DNA: TGTGCCAGCAGCTCCCCTTTAAGGCTAGCAAGAACGTACGAGCAGTACTTC.

V usage is TRBV5-1 and J usage is TRBJ1-2; 7 positions agree with TRBD1. V was pared by 2 bases and J by 0 bases, with 4 bases of the junction left unmatched. The CDR3 covers 15 residues. Looked up from germline, CDR1 is SGHRS and CDR2 is YFSETQ. In DNA form, the CDR3 reads TGCGCCAGCAGCTTTTCAGGGGGAACTAACTATGGCTACACCTTC. Its protein is CASSFSGGTNYGYTF.

The J gene is TRBJ2-3, the V gene TRBV15; no clear D. The CDR3 contains 15 residues. Germline CDR1 is LNHNV and CDR2 is YYDKDF (reference sequence). The ends were cut back, 2 bases at V and 6 bases at J, with 15 bases in the middle. This chain's CDR3 is CATSRTLMLVDTQYF. CDR3 bases: TGTGCCACCAGCAGAACCCTCATGCTAGTGGATACGCAGTATTTT. Full variable domain (outside the CDR3, taken from reference TRBV15 and TRBJ2-3): DAMVIQNPRYQVTQFGKPVTLSCSQTLNHNVMYWYQQKSSQAPKLLFHYYDKDFNNEADTPDNFQSRRPNTSFCFLDIRSPGLGDTAMYLCATSRTLMLVDTQYFGPGTRLTVL.